These T cell receptor beta chains were read from a single sample in a study of blood T cell repertoires in COVID-19. Profiled with immunoSEQ multiplex PCR; TCRdb holds only in-frame clones, not every one. The table shows about 150,000 clones, with approximately 80% occurring only once. Input material: peripheral blood. These receptors originate from a woman aged 55-70 years with COVID-19, enrolled during active disease. Both conserved end residues are part of each CDR3. The D gene is left open where the match is weak. Some rows have no size entry. The others give once, few or many, or a class for an expanded clone.

16	.	TRBV4-1	TRBD1	TRBJ1-1	TGCGCCAGCTCCCGGGACAGGGGGCGAGGAGACACTGAAGCTTTCTTT	CASSRDRGRGDTEAFF
16	.	TRBV5-5	TRBD1	TRBJ1-5	TGTGCCAGCAGCTTGCAGGGGGGATATAGCAATCAGCCCCAGCATTTT	CASSLQGGYSNQPQHF
15	.	TRBV24-1	.	TRBJ2-2	TGTGCCACCAGTGACCCTTCCCGAGGCACCGGGGAGCTGTTTTTT	CATSDPSRGTGELFF
13	once	TRBV12-5	.	TRBJ1-2	TGTGCTAGTGGCCAGGCCGGGGACTATGGCTACACCTTC	CASGQAGDYGYTF
14	.	TRBV4-2	TRBD1	TRBJ1-5	TGTGCCAGCAGCCAAGAACAGGGGGATCAGCCCCAGCATTTT	CASSQEQGDQPQHF
16	.	TRBV4-1	.	TRBJ1-2	TGCGCCAGCAGCCAAGAAGGGGGTGGGTTCAACTATGGCTACACCTTC	CASSQEGGGFNYGYTF
15	.	TRBV11-2	.	TRBJ2-2	TGTGCCAGCAGCTTAGTAGTTCGGAACACCGGGGAGCTGTTTTTT	CASSLVVRNTGELFF
14	.	TRBV7-6	.	TRBJ2-4	TGTGCCAGCAGCCTCGGCGGGTCCAAAAACATTCAGTACTTC	CASSLGGSKNIQYF
15	few	TRBV2	TRBD1	TRBJ1-5	TGTGCCAGCAGTTACAGGGGTTCGGGCAATCAGCCCCAGCATTTT	CASSYRGSGNQPQHF
14	.	TRBV2	TRBD1	TRBJ1-5	TGTGCCAGCAGTGAATTGGGACAGGGGGCCCGCCAGCATTTT	CASSELGQGARQHF
15	.	TRBV29-1	TRBD1	TRBJ2-1	TGCAGCGTTACGATCCCGGGACAGGGGTACAATGAGCAGTTCTTC	CSVTIPGQGYNEQFF
12	.	TRBV29-1	.	TRBJ1-1	TGCAGCGTTGACGGGTTGGACACTGAAGCTTTCTTT	CSVDGLDTEAFF
13	.	TRBV5-1	.	TRBJ1-5	TGCGCCAGCAGTTCCTCAGGGAATCAGCCCCAGCATTTT	CASSSSGNQPQHF
15	once	TRBV6-5	.	TRBJ1-5	TGTGCCAGCACCCCCAATTGGGGGGGGGATCAGCCCCAGCATTTT	CASTPNWGGDQPQHF
13	.	TRBV6-5	.	TRBJ1-1	TGTGCCATTTCCCAGGGGCTATACACTGAAGCTTTCTTT	CAISQGLYTEAFF
13	.	TRBV12-3/TRBV12-4	.	TRBJ2-3	TGTGCCAGCAGTCAACAGGGAACAGATACGCAGTATTTT	CASSQQGTDTQYF
13	.	TRBV7-9	.	TRBJ1-2	TGTGCCAGCAGCTTACCAGGGGACTATGGCTACACCTTC	CASSLPGDYGYTF
15	few	TRBV19	TRBD1	TRBJ1-6	TGTGCCAGTAGTATCTCTGGCAGGGGGGACTCACCCCTCCACTTT	CASSISGRGDSPLHF
14	.	TRBV12-5	.	TRBJ1-3	TGTGCTAGTGGTTTGGGAACAGAGAGAAACACCATATATTTT	CASGLGTERNTIYF
13	.	TRBV20-1	.	TRBJ1-2	TGCAGTGCTAGTCCGGAGTGGGGAGACGGCTACACCTTC	CSASPEWGDGYTF
15	once	TRBV6-5	TRBD1	TRBJ1-2	TGTGCCAGCAGTAGGTGGGACAGGGAAGAAAGTGGCTACACCTTC	CASSRWDREESGYTF
13	.	TRBV19	.	TRBJ1-2	TGTGCCAGTAGTCCCCCGGGGGGCATCGGCTACACCTTC	CASSPPGGIGYTF
13	.	TRBV18	.	TRBJ2-7	TGTGCCAGCGGGAGTCCCCCCACCTACGAGCAGTACTTC	CASGSPPTYEQYF
13	.	TRBV6-5	.	TRBJ1-1	TGTGCCAGCACCTCGAGTTGGAACACTGAAGCTTTCTTT	CASTSSWNTEAFF
16	.	TRBV5-1	.	TRBJ2-1	TGCGCCAGCAGCTTTGTCCAAACGGGAGCTCTAGGTGAGCAGTTCTTC	CASSFVQTGALGEQFF
15	.	TRBV5-6	.	TRBJ1-2	TGTGCCAGCAGCCAAGGCAGGGCTAGGGTGGTTGGCTACACCTTC	CASSQGRARVVGYTF
14	.	TRBV7-3	.	TRBJ2-1	TGTGCCAGCAGCCCCGGGACTGGTCGGGGTGAGCAGTTCTTC	CASSPGTGRGEQFF
15	.	TRBV4-2	TRBD1	TRBJ1-1	TGTGCCAGCAGCCAAAGGGACAGGGGGCTCACTGAAGCTTTCTTT	CASSQRDRGLTEAFF
11	.	TRBV21-1	.	TRBJ2-1	TGTGCCAGCAGCACCAACAATGAGCAGTTCTTC	CASSTNNEQFF
15	.	TRBV12-5	TRBD1	TRBJ1-5	TGTGCTAGTGGTTTAGCTCGGACAGGGAATCAGCCCCAGCATTTT	CASGLARTGNQPQHF
15	few	TRBV6-5	.	TRBJ1-4	TGTGCCAGCAGTTATCGCCAGGGGACGGATGAAAAACTGTTTTTT	CASSYRQGTDEKLFF
15	.	TRBV6-5	TRBD1	TRBJ1-2	TGTGCCAGCAGTTACCTTCAGGGGGCGCGGTATGGCTACACCTTC	CASSYLQGARYGYTF
16	.	TRBV10-2	TRBD1	TRBJ2-3	TGCGCCAGCACACCGCGAGGGGGCCGGCGTACAGATACGCAGTATTTT	CASTPRGGRRTDTQYF
15	.	TRBV7-3	.	TRBJ2-7	TGTGCCAGCAGCTTCTCCCCGGTAGCCTCCTACGAGCAGTACTTC	CASSFSPVASYEQYF
13	.	TRBV11-2	TRBD2	TRBJ2-5	TGTGCCAGCAGCCTAGCGGGAGGGGAGACCCAGTACTTC	CASSLAGGETQYF
12	.	TRBV19	.	TRBJ1-6	TGTGCCAGTAGTCGGGGAGGTTCACCCCTCCACTTT	CASSRGGSPLHF
17	.	TRBV7-2	.	TRBJ1-1	TGTGCCAGCAGCAAACGTCGGACGGGACAACCAAACACTGAAGCTTTCTTT	CASSKRRTGQPNTEAFF
12	.	TRBV29-1	.	TRBJ1-4	TGCAGTATTGTGGAGGACGGTGAAAAACTGTTTTTT	CSIVEDGEKLFF
18	.	TRBV15	TRBD2	TRBJ2-2	TGTGCCACCAGCAGAGAGGGACTAGCGGGAGTGGGTACCGGGGAGCTGTTTTTT	CATSREGLAGVGTGELFF
16	.	TRBV19	TRBD1	TRBJ1-5	TGTGCCAGTAGGACTCGGGACAGGGCGTTGAATCAGCCCCAGCATTTT	CASRTRDRALNQPQHF